Detailed here is one T cell receptor (beta chain). The record originates from a study of blood T cell repertoires in COVID-19. Here immunoSEQ multiplex PCR was the method, and the copy in TCRdb shows in-frame clones only, minus some. The sample consists of 250,000 to 350,000 clones, about 89% of them appearing once. The CDR3 runs 13 residues. The V gene's germline CDR1 is LGHDT and CDR2 YNNKEL (reference sequence). Unmatched junction bases numbered 2, after V lost 4 bases and J lost 4 bases. The source is a woman in her forties or fifties who had recovered from COVID-19. Sequenced: peripheral blood. The rearrangement uses TRBV3-1 (or the pseudogene TRBV3-2) and TRBJ1-2; 8 bases are shared with TRBD1. The CDR3 nucleotides are TGTGCCAGCAGCCGAGACAGGGGCTATGGCTACACCTTC. It translates to CASSRDRGYGYTF.